Included here is one T cell receptor beta chain sequence, with context. Clones were sequenced by immunoSEQ multiplex PCR, and TCRdb holds only the in-frame ones, with some missing. The table lists 250,000 to 300,000 clones, less than 90% of them singletons. V lost 8 bases, J lost 0 bases, and 17 bases lay in between. This CDR3 is built from 17 residues. CDR1 SNHLY and CDR2 FYNNEI come from the germline V gene. The data were obtained in a study of blood T cell repertoires in COVID-19. V usage is TRBV2 and J usage is TRBJ1-6; D perhaps matches TRBD1 (5 bases). This TCR was sampled from a man aged 25-45 years with active or convalescent COVID-19. The sample comprised peripheral blood. As DNA, the CDR3 is TGTGCCAGCCGGACAAAGCTAATCAGCTCCTATAATTCACCCCTCCACTTT. Translated, it gives CASRTKLISSYNSPLHF.